These 21 T cell receptor beta chains were all obtained from the same sample, sequenced in a study of kidney transplant recipient with SARS-CoV-2 infection. TCRdb used MiXCR to reprocess the reads, holding one entry per CDR3 protein. The table includes under 300,000 distinct CDR3 sequences, 29% detected once. Sequenced material: a blood sample, taken at baseline and between days 110 and 120 from a kidney transplant recipient. Every receptor here comes from a male patient younger than 45 who had COVID-19 and was a kidney transplant recipient. Among the T cells, some may be from the graft donor.

This clonotype was recorded a few times. The chain links TRBV28 to TRBJ2-1; possible D gene TRBD2, 6 bases. Deletions cut 2 bases from V and 5 bases from J, with 19 bases between. Germline CDR1 is MDHEN and CDR2 is SYDVKM. The CDR3 is 17 residues long. For the CDR3, the DNA is TGTGCCAGCAGTTTACTGGGAGGAGGGGAATTCGACAATGAGCAGTTCTTC. Translation: CASSLLGGGEFDNEQFF. The variable domain in full, completed from reference TRBV28 and TRBJ2-1, reads DVKVTQSSRYLVKRTGEKVFLECVQDMDHENMFWYRQDPGLGLRLIYFSYDVKMKEKGDIPEGYSVSREKKERFSLILESASTNQTSMYLCASSLLGGGEFDNEQFFGPGTRLTVL.

This clonotype was detected only once. This may be a read error, as it is one base from a much larger clone. The chain carries TRBV6-5 and TRBJ1-6; D call uncertain. This CDR3 is built from 17 residues. Trimming took 6 bases from V and 11 from J, leaving 26 bases between them. The V gene's germline CDR1 is MNHEY and CDR2 SVGAGI. In DNA form, the CDR3 reads TGTGCCAGCAGACCTCGACCCGGCCGAGGAGGCGGGCCACCCCTCCACTTT. As protein: CASRPRPGRGGGPPLHF.

This clonotype showed up many times. The rearrangement uses TRBV4-3 and TRBJ1-2; D remains unclear. The CDR3 is made up of 17 amino acids. Between the trimmed V and J ends, which lost 5 bases and 4 bases, there was a span of 23 bases. Germline CDR1 and CDR2: LGHNA and YSLEER. The DNA for the CDR3 is TGCGCCAGCAGCAAATTGAAAGGACGTCGAAAGACCTATGGCTACACCTTC. Residues: CASSKLKGRRKTYGYTF.

A note on this clonotype: A read error may be the cause here, since a much bigger clone is one base away. J is TRBJ2-2 and V is TRBV7-2; a weak D match, TRBD1 (5 bases). The CDR3 covers 14 residues. Germline assignment: CDR1 SGHTA and CDR2 FQGNSA. The V gene lost 4 bases and the J gene lost 5 bases, with 11 bases spanning the gap. CDR3: CASSSGAMTGELFF. The DNA of the CDR3 is TGTGCCAGCAGCTCTGGGGCTATGACCGGGGAGCTGTTTTTT.

As to this clonotype: It is unclear where the CDR3 begins or ends on the DNA, so no DNA is shown, and the CDR3 is as TCRdb lists it. V gene TRBV7-5 combines with J gene TRBJ1-2. TRBV7-5 is a pseudogene locus. Ends included, the CDR3 has 19 residues. CDR3 amino acids: CISVPETVFEVEKTYGYTF.

The sample holds one count of this clonotype. This may stem from a read error, because a much larger clone lies one nucleotide away. The chain couples TRBV20-1 to TRBJ2-5; 7 bases line up with TRBD2. The CDR3 sequence is 16 residues long. In germline, CDR1 is DFQATT, CDR2 SNEGSKA (reference sequence). With V trimmed by 0 bases and J by 7 bases, 14 bases remained unmatched. As DNA, the CDR3 is TGCAGTGCTAGAGAAGCAGCGGGACGTATCGTCGGGACCCAGTACTTC. Translated: CSAREAAGRIVGTQYF.

Of note for this clonotype: A read error is possible here, since a much larger clone lies one base away. This sequence joins TRBV6-8 and TRBJ2-7; TRBD2 matches at 9 bases. This CDR3 has 13 amino acids. CDR1 and CDR2 (germline): MNHGY, SAAAGT. V was clipped by 8 bases and J by 6 bases; unmatched bases: 8. CDR3 amino acids: CASDLAGAIEQYF. The CDR3 nucleotides read TGTGCCAGCGATTTAGCGGGAGCAATCGAGCAGTACTTC.

This clonotype appeared many times. The chain employs TRBV12-3 or TRBV12-4 and TRBJ2-5; TRBD2 matches 7 bases. The CDR3 has 14 amino acids. V lost 0 bases and J lost 3; bases outside the gene matches: 1. In DNA, the CDR3 is TGTGCCAGCAGTTTAGCGGGGGGGAAAGAGACCCAGTACTTC. Its protein product is CASSLAGGKETQYF.

Worth noting for this clonotype: The CDR3 carries no conserved terminal phenylalanine or tryptophan, so it likely arises from a read error. The limits of the CDR3 on the DNA are not certain, so only TCRdb's listed CDR3 is given. The chain couples TRBV7-4 to TRBJ1-2. The CDR3 is 17 amino acids in total, end residues counted. Germline V gene sequence: CDR1 SGHVT, CDR2 SQSDAQ. Here the CDR3 reads CASSVSVAARKTDGDTC.

This clonotype was detected many times. The chain combines TRBV6-8 with TRBJ1-2, with D unresolved. Trimming took 5 bases from V and 4 from J, leaving 23 bases between them. Looked up from germline, CDR1 is MNHGY and CDR2 is SAAAGT. The CDR3 contains 17 residues. CDR3 nucleotides: TGTGCCAGCAGTGACTTAGAACGCTCTAGAAAGACCTATGGCTACACCTTC. This translates into CASSDLERSRKTYGYTF.

Note on this clonotype: This may stem from a read error, because a much larger clone lies one nucleotide away. The genes are TRBV18 and TRBJ2-7; maybe TRBD2 (5 bases). Germline V gene data show CDR1 as KGHSH and CDR2 as LQKENI. This CDR3 contains 13 residues. CDR3 DNA: TGTGCCAGCTCACCACAAACAGACTACGGGCAGTACTTC. It yields the protein CASSPQTDYGQYF. The entire variable domain, with the rest obtained from reference TRBV18 and TRBJ2-7, is as follows: NAGVMQNPRHLVRRRGQEARLRCSPMKGHSHVYWYRQLPEEGLKFMVYLQKENIIDESGMPKERFSAEFPKEGPSILRIQQVVRGDSAAYFCASSPQTDYGQYFGPGTRLTVT.

The chain carries TRBV27 and TRBJ2-1; 11 bases agree with TRBD2. Losses at the gene ends were 6 bases for V and 2 bases for J; bases not matched to a gene: 3. There are 15 residues in the CDR3. Germline CDR1 MNHEY, CDR2 SMNVEV (reference sequence). In nucleotides, the CDR3 is TGTGCCAGCAGGTCGGGACTAGCGGCCTACAATGAGCAGTTCTTC. Protein product: CASRSGLAAYNEQFF.

As for this clonotype: This likely stems from a read error, as it lies one base from a far larger clone. The chain joins TRBV12-3 or TRBV12-4 to TRBJ1-1; no reliable D call. The CDR3 has 11 amino acids. CDR3 coding DNA: TGTGCCAGCAGTTTAGGGGGTGAAGCTCTCTTT. Encoded protein: CASSLGGEALF.

This clonotype has ten or more counts. The chain links TRBV7-8 to TRBJ1-2; D is unresolved. Germline V gene sequence: CDR1 SGHVS, CDR2 FQNEAQ. The CDR3 spans 13 residues. V was clipped by 5 bases and J by 2 bases, with 9 bases between them. CDR3 region: CASSHLSNYGYTF. Here the CDR3 DNA reads TGTGCCAGCAGCCACCTATCCAACTATGGCTACACCTTC.

For this clonotype: A clone one base away is much larger, so this may be a read error. The chain is built from TRBV27 and TRBJ2-7, with TRBD1 identical over 8 bases. Germline trimming cut 6 bases from V and 2 bases from J; bases unmatched to any gene: 3. The CDR3 has 13 residues. CDR1 is MNHEY, CDR2 SMNVEV, per germline (reference sequence). CDR3 residues: CASRTTGAYEQYV. DNA of the CDR3: TGTGCCAGCAGGACGACAGGGGCCTACGAGCAGTACGTC.

There are many counts of this clonotype. The CDR3 region has the DNA TGTGCCAGCTCACCACTGAGGGAGACCCAGTACTTC. This sequence encodes CASSPLRETQYF. This rearrangement joins TRBV18 to TRBJ2-5; D is unresolved. The V end was cut by 1 base, the J end by 5 bases, with 5 bases between. The CDR3 extends over 12 amino acids. The germline V gene has CDR1 KGHSH and CDR2 LQKENI.

This chain connects TRBV3-1 to TRBJ1-1; possibly TRBD1 for D (5 bases). The CDR3 runs to 14 residues. V dropped 3 bases and J dropped 6 bases, with 14 bases sitting between them. Per the germline V gene, CDR1 is LGHDT and CDR2 is YNNKEL (reference sequence). This CDR3 is CASSQKGSEAEAFF. Here the CDR3 DNA reads TGTGCCAGCAGCCAGAAGGGGTCTGAAGCTGAAGCTTTCTTT.

About this clonotype: A single base separates this from a much larger clone, so it may be a read error. The rearrangement links TRBV4-2 to TRBJ1-1; unclear D gene. The CDR3 runs 14 residues. Germline CDR1 is LGHNA and CDR2 is YNFKEQ. V was trimmed by 0 bases and J by 4 bases, leaving 9 bases between them. The CDR3 here is CASSQDLVSTEAFF. CDR3 nucleotide sequence: TGTGCCAGCAGCCAAGATTTGGTGAGCACTGAAGCTTTCTTT.

V gene TRBV6-6 combines with J gene TRBJ2-3, with D perhaps matching TRBD1 (7 bases). There are 18 residues in the CDR3. V shed 4 bases and J shed 3 bases, with 23 bases lying between them. Germline V CDR1 and CDR2: MNHNY, SVGAGI (reference sequence). In DNA, the CDR3 is TGTGCCAGCAGTTTTCCTCCGGACAGGCGGGGCGAGACAGATACGCAGTATTTT. Its translation: CASSFPPDRRGETDTQYF.

Regarding this clonotype: With a much larger clone just one base away, this may be a read error. The chain carries TRBV7-3 and TRBJ2-4; perhaps TRBD2 as D (6 bases). The J call may not be correct, given that the DNA end is closer to TRBJ2-7. Germline V CDR1 and CDR2: SGHTA, FQGTGA. This CDR3 is built from 14 residues. CDR3: CASNFQGGEYEQYF. The CDR3, as DNA: TGTGCCAGCAACTTCCAGGGCGGGGAATACGAGCAGTACTTC.

Comments on this clonotype: Its ends do not fully match the called genes, so a read error is possible. This rearrangement joins TRBV23-1 to TRBJ1-2; D not certain. TRBV23-1 belongs to the ORF category, with a function that is uncertain. This CDR3 spans 17 amino acids. CDR3 DNA: TGCGCCGGCAGTGGAGCAAGGCTACGCGGAAAGACCTATGGCTACACCTTC. It specifies CAGSGARLRGKTYGYTF.